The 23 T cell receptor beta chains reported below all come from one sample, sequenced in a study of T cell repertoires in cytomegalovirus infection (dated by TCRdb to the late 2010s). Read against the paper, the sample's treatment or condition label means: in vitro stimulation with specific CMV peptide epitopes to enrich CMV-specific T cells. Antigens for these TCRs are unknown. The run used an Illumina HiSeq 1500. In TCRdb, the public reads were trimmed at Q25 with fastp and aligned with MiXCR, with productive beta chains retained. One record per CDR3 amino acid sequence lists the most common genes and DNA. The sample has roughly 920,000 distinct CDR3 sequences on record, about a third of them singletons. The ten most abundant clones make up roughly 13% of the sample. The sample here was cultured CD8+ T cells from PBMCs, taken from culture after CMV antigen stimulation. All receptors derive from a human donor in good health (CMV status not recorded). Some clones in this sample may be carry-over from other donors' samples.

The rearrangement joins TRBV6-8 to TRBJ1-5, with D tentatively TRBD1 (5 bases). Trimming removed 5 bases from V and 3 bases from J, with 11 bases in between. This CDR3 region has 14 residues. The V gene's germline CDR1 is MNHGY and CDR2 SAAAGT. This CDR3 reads CASSPQQANQPQHF. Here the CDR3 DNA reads TGTGCCAGCAGTCCCCAACAGGCCAATCAGCCCCAGCATTTT.

The CDR3 nucleotides are TGTGCCAGCAGCCTCCTCTCCAGGGGCACTGAAGCTTTCTTT. It yields the protein CASSLLSRGTEAFF. This chain connects TRBV27 to TRBJ1-1, with a possible D match to TRBD1 (6 bases). The CDR3 has 14 amino acids. Trimming left V 6 bases short and J 4 bases short, with 15 bases between. Per the germline V gene, CDR1 is MNHEY and CDR2 is SMNVEV (reference sequence).

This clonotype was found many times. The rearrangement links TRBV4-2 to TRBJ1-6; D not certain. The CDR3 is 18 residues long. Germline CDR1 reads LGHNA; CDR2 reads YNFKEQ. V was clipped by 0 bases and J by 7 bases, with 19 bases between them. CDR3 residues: CASSQDGDSSPGNSPLHF. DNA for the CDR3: TGTGCCAGCAGCCAAGATGGCGACTCGTCCCCGGGCAATTCACCCCTCCACTTT.

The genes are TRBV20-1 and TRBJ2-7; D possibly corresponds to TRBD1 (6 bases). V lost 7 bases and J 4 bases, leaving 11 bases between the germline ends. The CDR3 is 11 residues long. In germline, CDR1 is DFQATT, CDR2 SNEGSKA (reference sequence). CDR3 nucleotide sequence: TGCAGTGTCCCGGACAGTTACGAGCAGTACTTC. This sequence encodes CSVPDSYEQYF.

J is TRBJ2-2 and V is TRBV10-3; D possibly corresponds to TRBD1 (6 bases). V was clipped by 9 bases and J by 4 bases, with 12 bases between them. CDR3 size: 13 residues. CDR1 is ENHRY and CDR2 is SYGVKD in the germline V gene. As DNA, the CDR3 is TGTGCCATTCCGGGACACACCACCGGGGAGCTGTTTTTT. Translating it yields CAIPGHTTGELFF.

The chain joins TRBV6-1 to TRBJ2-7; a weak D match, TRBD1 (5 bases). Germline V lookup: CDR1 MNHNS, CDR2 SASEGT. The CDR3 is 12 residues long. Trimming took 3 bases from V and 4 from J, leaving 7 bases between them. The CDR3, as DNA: TGTGCCAGCAGTGACCAGGGTTACGAGCAGTACGTC. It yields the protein CASSDQGYEQYV.

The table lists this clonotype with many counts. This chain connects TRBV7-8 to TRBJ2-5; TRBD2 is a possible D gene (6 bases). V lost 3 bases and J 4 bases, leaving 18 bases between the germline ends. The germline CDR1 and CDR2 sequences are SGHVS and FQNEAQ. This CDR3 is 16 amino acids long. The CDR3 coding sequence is TGTGCCAGCAGCTTTTTGGAGGGCTTAATTGTAGAGACCCAGTACTTC. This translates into CASSFLEGLIVETQYF.

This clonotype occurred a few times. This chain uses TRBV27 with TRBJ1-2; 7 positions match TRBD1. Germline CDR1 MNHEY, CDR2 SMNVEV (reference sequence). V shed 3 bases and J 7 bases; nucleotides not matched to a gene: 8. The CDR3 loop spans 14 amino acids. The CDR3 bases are TGTGCCAGCAGTTTTGTGTCAGGGGGACTTGGCTACACCTTC. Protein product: CASSFVSGGLGYTF.

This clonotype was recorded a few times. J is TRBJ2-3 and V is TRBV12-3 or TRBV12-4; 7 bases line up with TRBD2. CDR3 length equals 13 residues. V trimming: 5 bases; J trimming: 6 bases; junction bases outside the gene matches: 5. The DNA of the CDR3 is TGTGCCAGCAGTCGACTAGCAGCCGATACGCAGTATTTT. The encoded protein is CASSRLAADTQYF.

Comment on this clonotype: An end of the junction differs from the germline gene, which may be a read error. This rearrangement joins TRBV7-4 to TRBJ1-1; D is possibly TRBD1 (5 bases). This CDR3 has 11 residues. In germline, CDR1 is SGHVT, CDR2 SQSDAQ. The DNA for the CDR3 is TGTGCTAGCAGCGCGGGGGGTAGTACTTTCTTT. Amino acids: CASSAGGSTFF.

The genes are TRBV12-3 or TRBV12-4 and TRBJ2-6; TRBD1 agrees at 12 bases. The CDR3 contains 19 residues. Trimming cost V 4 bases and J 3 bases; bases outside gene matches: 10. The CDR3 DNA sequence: TGTGCCAGCAGTTGGGTCGCCGGGGACAGGGGGCGTGGGGCCAACGTCCTGACTTTC. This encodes CASSWVAGDRGRGANVLTF.

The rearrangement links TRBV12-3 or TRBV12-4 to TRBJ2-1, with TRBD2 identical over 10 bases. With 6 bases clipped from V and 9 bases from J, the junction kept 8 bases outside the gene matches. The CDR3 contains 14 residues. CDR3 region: CASSLSGGRTEQFF. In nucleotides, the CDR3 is TGTGCCAGCAGCCTTAGCGGGGGGCGGACTGAGCAGTTCTTC.

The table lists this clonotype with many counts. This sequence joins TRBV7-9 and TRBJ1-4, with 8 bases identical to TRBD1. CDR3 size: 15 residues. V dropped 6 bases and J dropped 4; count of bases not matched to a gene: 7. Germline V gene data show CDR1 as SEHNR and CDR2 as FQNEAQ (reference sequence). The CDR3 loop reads CASSLPGQVNEKLFF. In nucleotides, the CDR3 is TGTGCCAGCAGTTTACCGGGACAGGTTAATGAAAAACTGTTTTTT. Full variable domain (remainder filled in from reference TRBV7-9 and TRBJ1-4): DTGVSQNPRHKITKRGQNVTFRCDPISEHNRLYWYRQTLGQGPEFLTYFQNEAQLEKSRLLSDRFSAERPKGSFSTLEIQRTEQGDSAMYLCASSLPGQVNEKLFFGSGTQLSVL.

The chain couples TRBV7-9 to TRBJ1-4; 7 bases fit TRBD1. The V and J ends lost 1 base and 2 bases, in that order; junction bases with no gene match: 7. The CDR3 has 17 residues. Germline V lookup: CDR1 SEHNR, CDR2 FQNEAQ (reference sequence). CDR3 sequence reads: CASSLERGGETNEKLFF. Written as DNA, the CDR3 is TGTGCCAGCAGCTTAGAGCGAGGGGGCGAGACTAATGAAAAACTGTTTTTT.

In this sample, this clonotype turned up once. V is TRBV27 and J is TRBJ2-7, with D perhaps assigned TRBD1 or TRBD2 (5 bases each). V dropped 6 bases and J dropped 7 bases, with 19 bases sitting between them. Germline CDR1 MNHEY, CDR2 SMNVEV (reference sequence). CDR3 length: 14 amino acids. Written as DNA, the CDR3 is TGTGCCAGCAGCTTCGGGACGGAACCTACGGAGCAGTACTTC. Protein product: CASSFGTEPTEQYF.

CDR3 nucleotides: TGTGCCAGCAGTGTGGGGGGCGAAGTTCATGAGCAGTTCTTC. Translating it yields CASSVGGEVHEQFF. The chain uses TRBV6-5 and TRBJ2-1, with D perhaps being TRBD1 or TRBD2 (6 bases each). Looked up from germline, CDR1 is MNHEY and CDR2 is SVGAGI. The CDR3 consists of 14 residues. V shed 5 bases and J shed 8 bases, with 16 bases lying between them.

CDR3 DNA: TGTGCCAGCAGTTTGATTAAGGGAGCTGAAGCTTTCTTT. It yields the protein CASSLIKGAEAFF. This sequence joins TRBV27 and TRBJ1-1, with D uncertain. V was shortened by 3 bases and J by 6 bases, with 11 bases between the two germline ends. The CDR3 length is 13 residues. Germline V gene data show CDR1 as MNHEY and CDR2 as SMNVEV (reference sequence).

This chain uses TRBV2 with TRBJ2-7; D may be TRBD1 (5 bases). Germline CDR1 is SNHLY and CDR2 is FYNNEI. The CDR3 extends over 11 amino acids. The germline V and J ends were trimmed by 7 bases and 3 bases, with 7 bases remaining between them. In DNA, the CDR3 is TGTGCCAGCACTGACAGCTACGAGCAGTACTTC. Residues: CASTDSYEQYF. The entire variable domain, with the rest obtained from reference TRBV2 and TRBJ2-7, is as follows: EPEVTQTPSHQVTQMGQEVILRCVPISNHLYFYWYRQILGQKVEFLVSFYNNEISEKSEIFDDQFSVERPDGSNFTLKIRSTKLEDSAMYFCASTDSYEQYFGPGTRLTVT.

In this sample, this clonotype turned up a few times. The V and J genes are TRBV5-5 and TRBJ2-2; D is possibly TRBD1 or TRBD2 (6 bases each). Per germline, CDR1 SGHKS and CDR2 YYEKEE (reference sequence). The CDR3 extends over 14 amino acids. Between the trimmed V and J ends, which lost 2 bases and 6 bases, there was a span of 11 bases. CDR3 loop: CASSFRGPPGELFF. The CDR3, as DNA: TGTGCCAGCAGCTTCCGGGGGCCCCCCGGGGAGCTGTTTTTT.

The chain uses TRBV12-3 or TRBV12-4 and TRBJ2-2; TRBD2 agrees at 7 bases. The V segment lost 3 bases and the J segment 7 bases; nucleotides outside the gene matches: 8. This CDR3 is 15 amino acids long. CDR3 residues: CASSFAGGLIGELFF. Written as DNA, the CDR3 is TGTGCCAGCAGTTTCGCCGGGGGGTTAATCGGGGAGCTGTTTTTT.

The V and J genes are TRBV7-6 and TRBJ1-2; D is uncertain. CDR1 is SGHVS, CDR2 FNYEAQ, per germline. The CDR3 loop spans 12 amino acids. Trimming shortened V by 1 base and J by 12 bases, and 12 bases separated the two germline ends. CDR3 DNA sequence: TGTGCCAGCAGCTTAGTGAGAGAGAACAACACCTTC. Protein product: CASSLVRENNTF.

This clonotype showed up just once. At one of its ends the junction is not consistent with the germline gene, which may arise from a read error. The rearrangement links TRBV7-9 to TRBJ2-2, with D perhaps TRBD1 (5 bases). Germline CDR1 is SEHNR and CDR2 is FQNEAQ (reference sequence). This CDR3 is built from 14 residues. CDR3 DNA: TGTGCCAGCAGAGGGGCTTCGAACACCGAGGAGCTGTTTTTT. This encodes CASRGASNTEELFF. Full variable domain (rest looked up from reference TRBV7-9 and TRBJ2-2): DTGVSQNPRHKITKRGQNVTFRCDPISEHNRLYWYRQTLGQGPEFLTYFQNEAQLEKSRLLSDRFSAERPKGSFSTLEIQRTEQGDSAMYLCASRGASNTEELFFGEGSRLTVL.

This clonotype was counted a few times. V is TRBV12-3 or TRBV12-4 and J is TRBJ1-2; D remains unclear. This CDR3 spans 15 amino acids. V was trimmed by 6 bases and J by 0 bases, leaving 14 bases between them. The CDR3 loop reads CASRPNSFANYGYTF. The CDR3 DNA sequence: TGTGCCAGCAGACCCAACTCTTTCGCTAACTATGGCTACACCTTC.